These 9 T cell receptor beta chains came from one sample sequenced in a study of T cells after yellow fever vaccination. A single record per CDR3 protein comes from TCRdb applying MiXCR to the 5' RACE reads. The table includes around 320,000 distinct CDR3 sequences, about 4.5% detected once. The sample was PBMCs, taken 15 days after the yellow fever booster vaccination. The source of these receptors is a man between 18 and 35 years old who received the YFV17D yellow fever vaccine.

Many counts were recorded for this clonotype. This sequence joins TRBV7-9 and TRBJ2-3, with 8 bases that match TRBD1. Unmatched junction bases numbered 3, after V lost 3 bases and J lost 4 bases. CDR3 length equals 14 residues. Germline CDR1 and CDR2: SEHNR and FQNEAQ (reference sequence). This chain's CDR3 is CASSLTGASDTQYF. The CDR3 DNA sequence: TGTGCCAGCAGCTTGACAGGGGCGTCAGATACGCAGTATTTT.

Many counts were recorded for this clonotype. The chain employs TRBV7-3 and TRBJ2-1, with D possibly TRBD2 on 5 matching bases. This CDR3 has 14 residues. Germline lookup yields CDR1 SGHTA and CDR2 FQGTGA. The V end was cut by 1 base, the J end by 5 bases, with 9 bases between. The CDR3 is CASSLKVEDNEQFF. CDR3 sequence (DNA): TGTGCCAGCAGCTTAAAGGTGGAGGACAATGAGCAGTTCTTC.

This clonotype was counted once. The chain joins TRBV7-9 to TRBJ2-6, with D perhaps matching TRBD1 (5 bases). The V end was cut by 2 bases, the J end by 0 bases, with 11 bases between. CDR1 and CDR2 from the germline V gene are SEHNR and FQNEAQ (reference sequence). The CDR3 is 17 amino acids. CDR3 coding DNA: TGTGCCAGCAGCTTACTTTGGACAAGCTCTGGGGCCAACGTCCTGACTTTC. Translating it yields CASSLLWTSSGANVLTF. The whole variable domain, remainder taken from reference TRBV7-9 and TRBJ2-6, is DTGVSQNPRHKITKRGQNVTFRCDPISEHNRLYWYRQTLGQGPEFLTYFQNEAQLEKSRLLSDRFSAERPKGSFSTLEIQRTEQGDSAMYLCASSLLWTSSGANVLTFGAGSRLTVL.

This clonotype was seen more than once but under ten times. The V call is TRBV4-2, the J call TRBJ2-1, with 12 nucleotides matching TRBD2. The CDR3 covers 17 residues. Germline assignment: CDR1 LGHNA and CDR2 YNFKEQ. V shed 0 bases and J 7 bases; nucleotides not matched to a gene: 7. CDR3 protein: CASSQDPSGGARNEQFF. The CDR3 DNA follows: TGTGCCAGCAGCCAAGATCCTAGCGGGGGGGCCAGGAATGAGCAGTTCTTC.

This clonotype has just a few counts. The chain is built from TRBV24-1 and TRBJ1-6; a weak D match, TRBD1 (6 bases). There are 12 residues in the CDR3. In germline, CDR1 is KGHDR, CDR2 SFDVKD. V dropped 7 bases and J dropped 10 bases, with 10 bases sitting between them. CDR3 nucleotides: TGTGCCACCAGACAGGGAGGCTCACCCCTCCACTTT. This translates into CATRQGGSPLHF.

This clonotype was seen at least ten times. The J gene is TRBJ2-1, the V gene TRBV2; D is possibly TRBD2 (6 bases). CDR3 length: 16 residues. Germline CDR1 is SNHLY and CDR2 is FYNNEI. V gave up 3 bases and J gave up 4 bases, with 16 bases separating them. The CDR3 DNA reads TGTGCCAGCAGTGAGGGTGGAGGGTTCCCTTACAATGAGCAGTTCTTC. Translated, it gives CASSEGGGFPYNEQFF.

This clonotype was picked up many times. This chain links TRBV5-1 with TRBJ1-2; a weak D match, TRBD1 (6 bases). The CDR3 length is 15 residues. Germline CDR1 is SGHRS and CDR2 is YFSETQ. V lost 3 bases, J lost 4 bases, and 16 bases lay in between. CDR3: CASSSTGPMGYGYTF. In nucleotides, the CDR3 is TGCGCCAGCAGCTCTACAGGGCCGATGGGCTATGGCTACACCTTC.

In its sample, this clonotype was seen many times. The chain has TRBV5-1 and TRBJ2-3; 9 bases fit TRBD2. V lost 7 bases to trimming and J lost 0 bases; unmatched junction nucleotides: 6. Germline V CDR1 and CDR2: SGHRS, YFSETQ. The CDR3 totals 15 residues. This CDR3 is CASRALAGSTDTQYF. Written as DNA, the CDR3 is TGCGCCAGCCGTGCCCTAGCGGGAAGCACAGATACGCAGTATTTT.

The chain links TRBV6-5 to TRBJ1-3; tentative D call: TRBD1 (5 bases). Germline V gene lookup returns CDR1 MNHEY and CDR2 SVGAGI. The CDR3 loop spans 18 amino acids. With 0 bases removed from V and 0 bases from J, the gap between germline ends came to 15 bases. CDR3: CASSYSTAGGTSGNTIYF. CDR3 nucleotide sequence: TGTGCCAGCAGTTACTCAACCGCCGGGGGGACCTCTGGAAACACCATATATTTT.